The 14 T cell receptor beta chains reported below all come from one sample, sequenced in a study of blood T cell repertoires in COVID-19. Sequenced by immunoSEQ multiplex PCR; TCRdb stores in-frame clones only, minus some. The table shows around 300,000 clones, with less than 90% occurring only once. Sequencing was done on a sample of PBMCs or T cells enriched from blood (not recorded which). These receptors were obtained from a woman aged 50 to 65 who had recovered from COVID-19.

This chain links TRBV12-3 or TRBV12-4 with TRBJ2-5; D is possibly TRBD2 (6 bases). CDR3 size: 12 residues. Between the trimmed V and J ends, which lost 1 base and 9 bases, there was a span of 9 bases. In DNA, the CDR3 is TGTGCCAGCAGTTTAGAACCGGGGGCCCAGTACTTC. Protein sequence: CASSLEPGAQYF.

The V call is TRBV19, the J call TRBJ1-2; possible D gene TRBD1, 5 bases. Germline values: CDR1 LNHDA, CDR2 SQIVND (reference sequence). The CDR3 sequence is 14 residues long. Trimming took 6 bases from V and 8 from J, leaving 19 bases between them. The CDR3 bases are TGTGCCAGTAGGGACCTCCAGGGTCCGCGCGGCTACACCTTC. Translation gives CASRDLQGPRGYTF.

This CDR3 reads CASSHAGQALNYGYTF. CDR3 coding DNA: TGTGCCAGCAGCCACGCAGGACAGGCCCTCAACTATGGCTACACCTTC. The V call is TRBV3-1 (or the pseudogene TRBV3-2), the J call TRBJ1-2; 7 bases map to TRBD1. Losses at the gene ends were 3 bases for V and 2 bases for J; bases not matched to a gene: 9. The germline CDR1 and CDR2 sequences are LGHDT and YNNKEL (reference sequence). The CDR3 extends over 16 amino acids.

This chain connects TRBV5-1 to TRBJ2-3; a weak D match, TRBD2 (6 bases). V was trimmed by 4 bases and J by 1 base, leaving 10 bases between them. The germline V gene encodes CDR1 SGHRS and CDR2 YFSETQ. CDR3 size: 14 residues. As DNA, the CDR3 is TGCGCCAGCAGCCCCGGGAGCGGCACAGATACGCAGTATTTT. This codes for CASSPGSGTDTQYF.

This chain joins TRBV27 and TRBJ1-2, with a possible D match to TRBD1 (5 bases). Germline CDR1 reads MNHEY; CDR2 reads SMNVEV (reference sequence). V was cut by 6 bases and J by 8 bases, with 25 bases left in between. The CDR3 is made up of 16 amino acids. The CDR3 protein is CASSRRSGKIQEGYTF. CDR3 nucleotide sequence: TGTGCCAGCAGCCGCCGGTCAGGGAAAATTCAGGAGGGCTACACCTTC.

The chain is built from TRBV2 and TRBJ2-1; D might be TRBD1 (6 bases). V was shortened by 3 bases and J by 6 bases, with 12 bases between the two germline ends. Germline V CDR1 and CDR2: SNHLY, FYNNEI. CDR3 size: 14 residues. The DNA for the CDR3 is TGTGCCAGCAGTGACCAGCTGGGGGCCAATGAGCAGTTCTTC. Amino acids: CASSDQLGANEQFF.

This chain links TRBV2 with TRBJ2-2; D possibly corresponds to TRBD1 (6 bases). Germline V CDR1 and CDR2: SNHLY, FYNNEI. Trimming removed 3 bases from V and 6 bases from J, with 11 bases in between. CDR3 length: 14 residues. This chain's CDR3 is CASSEARGSGELFF. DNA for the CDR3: TGTGCCAGCAGTGAGGCCAGGGGATCCGGGGAGCTGTTTTTT.

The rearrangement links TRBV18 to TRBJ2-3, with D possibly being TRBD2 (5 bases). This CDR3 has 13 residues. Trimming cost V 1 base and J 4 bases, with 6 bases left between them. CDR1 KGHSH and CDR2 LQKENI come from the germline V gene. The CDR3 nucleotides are TGTGCCAGCTCACCACGGGAGCCAGATACGCAGTATTTT. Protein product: CASSPREPDTQYF.

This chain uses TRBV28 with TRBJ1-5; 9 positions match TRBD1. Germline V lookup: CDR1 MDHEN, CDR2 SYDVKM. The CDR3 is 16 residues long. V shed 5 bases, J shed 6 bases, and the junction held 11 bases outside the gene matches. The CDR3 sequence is CASSPPRDRVAQPQHF. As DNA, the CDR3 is TGTGCCAGCAGTCCCCCCCGGGACAGGGTTGCTCAGCCCCAGCATTTT.

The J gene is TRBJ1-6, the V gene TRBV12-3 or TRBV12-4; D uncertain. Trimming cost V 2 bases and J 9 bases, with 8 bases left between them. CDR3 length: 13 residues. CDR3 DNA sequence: TGTGCCAGCAGTTTACAACGCGGTTCACCCCTCCACTTT. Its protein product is CASSLQRGSPLHF.

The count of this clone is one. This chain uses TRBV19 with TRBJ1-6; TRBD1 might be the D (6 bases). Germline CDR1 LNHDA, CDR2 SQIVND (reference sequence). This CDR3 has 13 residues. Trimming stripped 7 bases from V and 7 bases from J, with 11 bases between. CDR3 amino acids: CASNSGVNSPLHF. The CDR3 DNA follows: TGTGCCAGTAACTCAGGGGTAAATTCACCCCTCCACTTT.

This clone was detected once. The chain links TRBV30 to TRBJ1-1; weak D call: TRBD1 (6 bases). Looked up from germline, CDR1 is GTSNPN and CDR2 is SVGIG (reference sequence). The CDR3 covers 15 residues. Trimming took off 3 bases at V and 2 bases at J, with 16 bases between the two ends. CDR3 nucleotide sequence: TGTGCCTGGAGAGATGGAGGGGGGGCAAACACTGAAGCTTTCTTT. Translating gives CAWRDGGGANTEAFF.

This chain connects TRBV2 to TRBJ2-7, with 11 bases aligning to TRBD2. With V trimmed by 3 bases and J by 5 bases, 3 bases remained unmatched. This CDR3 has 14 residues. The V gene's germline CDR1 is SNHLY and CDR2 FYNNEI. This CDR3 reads CASSDRLAGNEQYF. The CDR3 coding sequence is TGTGCCAGCAGTGACAGACTAGCGGGAAACGAGCAGTACTTC.

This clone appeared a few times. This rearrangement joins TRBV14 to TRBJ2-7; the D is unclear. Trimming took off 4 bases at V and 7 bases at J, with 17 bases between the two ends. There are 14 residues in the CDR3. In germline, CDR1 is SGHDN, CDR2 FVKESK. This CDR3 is CASSPNQWAAEQYF. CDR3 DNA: TGTGCCAGCAGCCCCAACCAATGGGCCGCAGAGCAGTACTTC.